A selection of T cell receptor beta chains follows, all from one sample in a study of cytomegalovirus exposure and HLA in healthy donors. The data were produced by immunoSEQ multiplex PCR, yet TCRdb's version contains in-frame clones alone and is incomplete. The sample lists fewer than 200,000 clones, roughly 85% occurring once. Input material: PBMCs. These receptors came from a woman in her forties in good health and CMV-seronegative. The CDR3 runs from the conserved cysteine through the conserved F or W. A D gene is named only where the DNA matches it firmly. Expanded clones get a size class; other rows say once, few or many, or leave the size out.

size: .; V: TRBV27; J: TRBJ2-3; D: TRBD1; CDR3: CASSLYKPGQITDTQYF; DNA: TGTGCCAGCAGTTTATACAAACCGGGACAGATCACAGATACGCAGTATTTT
size: once; V: TRBV5-1; J: TRBJ1-1; D: .; CDR3: CASSLKVGGVEAFF; DNA: TGCGCCAGCAGCTTGAAAGTAGGGGGAGTTGAAGCTTTCTTT
size: .; V: TRBV5-6; J: TRBJ2-1; D: TRBD2; CDR3: CASSGLGLAGGPLNEQFF; DNA: TGTGCCAGCAGCGGACTGGGACTAGCGGGAGGGCCGCTCAATGAGCAGTTCTTC
size: .; V: TRBV5-1; J: TRBJ1-2; D: TRBD1; CDR3: CASSVGGQAIYGYTF; DNA: TGCGCCAGCAGCGTGGGCGGACAGGCAATCTATGGCTACACCTTC
size: .; V: TRBV5-1; J: TRBJ2-7; D: .; CDR3: CASSWTPPAQGGEQYF; DNA: TGCGCCAGCAGCTGGACCCCCCCGGCCCAGGGAGGCGAGCAGTACTTC
size: .; V: TRBV18; J: TRBJ1-2; D: TRBD1; CDR3: CASSPPTIRTGKYGYTF; DNA: TGTGCCAGCTCACCACCGACCATAAGGACAGGCAAATATGGCTACACCTTC
size: .; V: TRBV28; J: TRBJ1-1; D: .; CDR3: CASIRAFF; DNA: TGTGCCAGCATTCGGGCTTTCTTT
size: .; V: TRBV18; J: TRBJ2-7; D: TRBD1; CDR3: CASSQVGFGQGTHEQYF; DNA: TGTGCCAGCTCCCAGGTGGGGTTTGGACAGGGGACTCACGAGCAGTACTTC
size: .; V: TRBV7-9; J: TRBJ2-5; D: TRBD2; CDR3: CSSSLLPAGLSQETQYF; DNA: TGTTCCAGCAGCTTATTGCCAGCGGGACTATCCCAAGAGACCCAGTACTTC
size: .; V: TRBV6-1; J: TRBJ1-6; D: .; CDR3: CASSEFLGQLNSPLHF; DNA: TGTGCCAGCAGTGAGTTCCTCGGACAGCTGAATTCACCCCTCCACTTT
size: .; V: TRBV27; J: TRBJ1-2; D: .; CDR3: CASKPWQGHYGYTF; DNA: TGTGCCAGCAAACCCTGGCAGGGCCACTATGGCTACACCTTC
size: few; V: TRBV10-3; J: TRBJ1-1; D: TRBD1; CDR3: CAISDFTGGYTEAFF; DNA: TGTGCCATCAGTGACTTCACAGGGGGCTACACTGAAGCTTTCTTT
size: many; V: TRBV6-1; J: TRBJ1-1; D: .; CDR3: CASHRVMNTEAFF; DNA: TGTGCCAGCCACAGGGTAATGAACACTGAAGCTTTCTTT
size: .; V: TRBV9; J: TRBJ2-3; D: .; CDR3: CASSATEGVVRDTQYF; DNA: TGTGCCAGCAGCGCCACCGAGGGAGTGGTTCGGGATACGCAGTATTTT
size: .; V: TRBV9; J: TRBJ2-3; D: TRBD2; CDR3: CASSARTSGRSDTQYF; DNA: TGTGCCAGCAGCGCCCGGACTAGCGGGAGATCAGATACGCAGTATTTT
size: .; V: TRBV11-2; J: TRBJ1-1; D: .; CDR3: CASSPRMDTEAFF; DNA: TGTGCCAGCAGCCCGCGGATGGACACTGAAGCTTTCTTT
size: .; V: TRBV6-1; J: TRBJ2-5; D: .; CDR3: CASSDRGPQKAQYF; DNA: TGTGCCAGCAGTGACAGGGGCCCCCAAAAGGCCCAGTACTTC
size: .; V: TRBV11-2; J: TRBJ2-7; D: TRBD2; CDR3: CASSLRRLAGSYEQYF; DNA: TGTGCCAGCAGCTTAAGAAGACTAGCGGGATCATACGAGCAGTACTTC
size: .; V: TRBV29-1; J: TRBJ2-7; D: .; CDR3: CSVEDGGRTYEQYF; DNA: TGCAGCGTTGAAGATGGAGGCCGAACCTACGAGCAGTACTTC
size: .; V: TRBV5-1; J: TRBJ2-7; D: .; CDR3: CASSSRTTSYEQYF; DNA: TGCGCCAGCAGCTCTAGGACTACCTCCTACGAGCAGTACTTC
size: .; V: TRBV5-1; J: TRBJ1-3; D: .; CDR3: CASSISGDSGNTIYF; DNA: TGCGCCAGCAGCATTTCGGGAGACTCTGGAAACACCATATATTTT
size: .; V: TRBV5-1; J: TRBJ2-5; D: TRBD2; CDR3: CASSYVPGLGTQYF; DNA: TGCGCCAGCAGCTATGTTCCGGGACTAGGGACCCAGTACTTC
size: .; V: TRBV19; J: TRBJ2-7; D: TRBD1; CDR3: CASSMGQGTHEQYF; DNA: TGTGCCAGTAGTATGGGACAGGGTACCCACGAGCAGTACTTC
size: once; V: TRBV7-9; J: TRBJ2-3; D: TRBD2; CDR3: CASSFIAGGTDTQYF; DNA: TGTGCCAGCAGCTTCATTGCGGGGGGCACAGATACGCAGTATTTT
size: .; V: TRBV27; J: TRBJ1-2; D: TRBD1; CDR3: CASSLSLRQGANYGYTF; DNA: TGTGCCAGCAGTTTATCTCTCCGACAGGGAGCTAACTATGGCTACACCTTC
size: .; V: TRBV11-2; J: TRBJ2-1; D: TRBD1; CDR3: CASSLGFQGAYNEQFF; DNA: TGTGCCAGCAGCTTAGGTTTCCAGGGGGCCTACAATGAGCAGTTCTTC
size: .; V: TRBV15; J: TRBJ2-7; D: .; CDR3: CATSPSGTGYLEQYF; DNA: TGTGCCACCAGCCCAAGCGGGACAGGTTATCTCGAGCAGTACTTC
size: .; V: TRBV29-1; J: TRBJ2-7; D: TRBD1; CDR3: CSARAGGDYEQYF; DNA: TGCAGCGCTCGAGCAGGGGGAGACTACGAGCAGTACTTC
size: few; V: TRBV21-1; J: TRBJ1-6; D: .; CDR3: CASSHLLDSPGSYNSPLHF; DNA: TGTGCCAGCAGCCATTTATTGGACAGCCCGGGCTCCTATAATTCACCCCTCCACTTT